The TCR beta chain under discussion was sequenced for a study of blood T cell repertoires in COVID-19 (dated by TCRdb to between 2020 and 2021). Notes on the research overall: Samples from collaborators originated in the United States, Italy and Spain and spanned both the acute and convalescent phases of COVID-19. The repertoires were released in a freely available public database meant as a resource for research on the immune response to SARS-CoV-2. The dataset comprised deeply sampled blood TCRbeta repertoires from subjects exposed to, actively infected with, or recovered from COVID-19. Nearly every sample came with metadata listing a de-identified subject ID, COVID-19 status, age in years and sex. Where HLA class I and class II types were available, the types were taken from metadata supplied by the sample provider, not from assay-based typing. The prospective study material was composed of cDNA or gDNA derived from T cells, B-cell-depleted T cells, or PBMCs. Samples came from the ongoing ImmuneRACE study (first 160 participants) plus 1,254 subjects from 6 global collaborators.

Comments on this clone: Which antigen it targets is not known. Base quality data are lacking; no much larger clone is found one base away.

Participants in the prospective study were enrolled through a virtual design, were aged roughly 18 to 100 years, and lived in about 25 United States geographic areas. In the prospective study, participants were assigned to cohorts based on the clinical history participants reported in a screening survey and a study questionnaire. Exposed participants were defined as having been in contact with someone with a PCR-confirmed or clinician-diagnosed COVID-19 case within 2 weeks of study entry. Mobile phlebotomists in the prospective study collected whole blood, serum and a nasopharyngeal or oropharyngeal swab from every participant. Prospective study participants could optionally give additional blood draws and questionnaires over a roughly two-month period. Before DNA extraction, blood samples from the prospective study were shipped at room temperature or frozen. The cysteine opens and the phenylalanine closes a CDR3 of 13 amino acids. Of all the DNA, just the CDR3 is kept, 39 bases in frame from base 1. V loses 4 bases of germline sequence and J loses 3 bases, and the interval between the two ends is 10 bases. From a lookup of the germline V gene (reference sequence), CDR1 and CDR2 are GTSNPN and SVGIG.

TCRbeta CDR3 regions were amplified from genomic DNA using the immunoSEQ Assay, a bias-controlled multiplex PCR. The authors' analysis ran thus. Nucleated cell counts per sample were estimated from amplification of reference gene primers within the assay. Sequence reads were collapsed and filtered to measure the absolute abundance of every unique TCRbeta CDR3 rearrangement. For each sample, productive Simpson clonality was calculated by taking the square root of Simpson's diversity index across productive rearrangements. TCRdb mirrors the immuneACCESS table, restricted to in-frame sequences. Some clones are absent from its copies; in checked studies, under half trace to an unresolved V gene, and the reason for the others is unknown. V, J and clone size are those of that table, while D and trimming were read from the DNA. The sample records fewer than 350,000 clones, about nine tenths of which are singletons. The ten largest account for under 1.2% of the sample.

What the study reported, not specific to this receptor: Clinical and demographic metadata were provided uncurated, with the amount varying by source and participant.

The V and J genes are TRBV30 and TRBJ1-3, and possibly TRBD1, on 5 matching bases. This sequence originates from a woman in her twenties or thirties who had been exposed to COVID-19. The sequenced material came from PBMCs or T cells enriched from blood (not recorded which). The nucleotide sequence is given as TGTGCCTGGATGACAGCCTTTGGAAACACCATATATTTT. This codes for CAWMTAFGNTIYF.